A selection of T cell receptor beta chains follows, all from one sample in a study of T cell responses to AZD1222 COVID-19 vaccine. Here immunoSEQ multiplex PCR was the method, and the copy in TCRdb shows in-frame clones only, minus some. The sample records around 120,000 clones, 75% to 90% being singletons. The material sequenced was peripheral blood, taken on day 0 of MenACWY control vaccination. Receptor source: an adult in good health. Each CDR3 is given with its conserved first and last residue. D genes are given only for firm matches. Size values are once, few and many counts, or a class for expanded clones, and some rows have none.

TRBJ1-2,NA,TRBV24-1,TRBD1,TGTGCCACCAGTGATCGGGACAGGAACTATGGCTACACCTTC,CATSDRDRNYGYTF
TRBJ1-2,NA,TRBV6-5,NA,TGTGCCAGCAGTCCCCGGGGCCTGGGGGGCTACACCTTC,CASSPRGLGGYTF
TRBJ2-1,NA,TRBV9,TRBD2,TGTGCCAGCAGCTCTGGCGGGAGTGAGCAGTTCTTC,CASSSGGSEQFF
TRBJ2-3,NA,TRBV11-3,TRBD1,TGTGCCAGCAGCTTAAGCCGGGGGACAGGGCGTAGTTACGGCACAGATACGCAGTATTTT,CASSLSRGTGRSYGTDTQYF
TRBJ1-2,NA,TRBV28,NA,TGTGCCAGCAGTATGCAGGGGTATGGCTACACCTTC,CASSMQGYGYTF
TRBJ2-7,NA,TRBV5-6,TRBD1,TGTGCCAGCAGCTCCTCCGGGACAGGGGCATACGAGCAGTACTTC,CASSSSGTGAYEQYF
TRBJ2-1,NA,TRBV7-2,NA,TGTGCCAGCAGCTTAGGACTACTTGAGCAGTTCTTC,CASSLGLLEQFF
TRBJ1-3,NA,TRBV5-6,NA,TGTGCCAGCAGCTTTGGAACAGTCTCTGGAAACACCATATATTTT,CASSFGTVSGNTIYF
TRBJ1-1,NA,TRBV6-4,NA,TGTGCCAGCAGTGCTAACCCAGGGGCCGGGGACACTGAAGCTTTCTTT,CASSANPGAGDTEAFF
TRBJ1-2,NA,TRBV3-1/TRBV3-2,NA,TGTGCCAGCAGCCAAAGATCCCAGGGTGGCTACACCTTC,CASSQRSQGGYTF
TRBJ2-6,NA,TRBV19,TRBD2,TGTGCCAGTAGTGGGACTAGCGGGAGCTCTGGGGCCAACGTCCTGACTTTC,CASSGTSGSSGANVLTF
TRBJ2-1,NA,TRBV10-1,NA,TGCGCCAGCAGTCGTCCCGACTCCTACAATGAGCAGTTCTTC,CASSRPDSYNEQFF
TRBJ1-1,NA,TRBV7-9,NA,TGTGCCAGCAGCCCAAGGAGGGGGGAGAACACTGAAGCTTTCTTT,CASSPRRGENTEAFF
TRBJ1-3,NA,TRBV10-2,NA,TGCGCCAGCAGCCGAAAACCGACGCTGCTCTCTGGAAACACCATATATTTT,CASSRKPTLLSGNTIYF
TRBJ2-7,NA,TRBV6-5,TRBD2,TGTGCCAGTGGGACTAGCAGGCCGTACGAGCAGTACTTC,CASGTSRPYEQYF
TRBJ2-7,NA,TRBV7-9,TRBD1,TGTGCCAGCAGTAACCGGGACAGACGAAGGGAGCAGTACTTC,CASSNRDRRREQYF
TRBJ1-2,once,TRBV10-1,NA,TGCGCCAGCAGTAAACAGTTGGACTATGGCTACACCTTC,CASSKQLDYGYTF
TRBJ2-1,NA,TRBV6-5,NA,TGTGCCAGCAGGAGCCCCGGGGAACCCCGGAGAAATTTCTTC,CASRSPGEPRRNFF
TRBJ1-6,NA,TRBV3-1/TRBV3-2,NA,TGTGCCAGCAGCTCAAGATCCCAGAATTCACCCCTCCACTTT,CASSSRSQNSPLHF
TRBJ2-6,once,TRBV6-5,NA,TGTGCCAGCAGAGAGGACGGTGGGGCCAACGTCCTGACTTTC,CASREDGGANVLTF
TRBJ1-5,NA,TRBV6-2/TRBV6-3,NA,TGTGCCAGCAGTCCAGGGACGGGGGGTAATCAGCCCCAGCATTTT,CASSPGTGGNQPQHF
TRBJ1-1,NA,TRBV4-1,NA,TGCGCCAGCTCTCCGGGACCGCTGCAGAGCACTGAAGCTTTCTTT,CASSPGPLQSTEAFF
TRBJ2-1,NA,TRBV19,NA,TGTGCCAGTAGTATATTGGGAAAATCCTACAATGAGCAGTTCTTC,CASSILGKSYNEQFF
TRBJ2-5,NA,TRBV11-2,NA,TGTGCCAGCAGCTTAGTTGAGGGAGGTATCCAAGAGACCCAGTACTTC,CASSLVEGGIQETQYF
TRBJ1-1,NA,TRBV30,NA,TGTGCCCAACAGGGAAACACTGAAGCTTTCTTT,CAQQGNTEAFF
TRBJ2-7,NA,TRBV5-4,TRBD2,TGTGCCAGCAGCCAGGGACTAGCGGGAGGAAACGAGCAGTACTTC,CASSQGLAGGNEQYF
TRBJ2-2,NA,TRBV10-3,NA,TGTGCCATCGCCTGGACTTTAGAGGGGGCCGGGGAGCTGTTTTTT,CAIAWTLEGAGELFF
TRBJ1-3,NA,TRBV27,NA,TGTGCCAGCAGATCAGGGATCTCTGGAAACACCATATATTTT,CASRSGISGNTIYF
TRBJ1-1,NA,TRBV7-2,NA,TGTGCCAGCAGCGGGAAAACAGGGATTGCCTCTGAAGCTTTCTTT,CASSGKTGIASEAFF
TRBJ2-3,NA,TRBV5-1,TRBD2,TGCGCCAGCAGCACCGGGACTAGCGCCAACACAGATACGCAGTATTTT,CASSTGTSANTDTQYF
TRBJ1-1,NA,TRBV6-5,NA,TGTGCCAGCAGCTCCCCGGAGAACACTGAAGCTTTCTTT,CASSSPENTEAFF
TRBJ2-7,NA,TRBV6-6,NA,TGTGCCAGCAGTTACTCGATGCAGGACCCCGAGCAGTACTTC,CASSYSMQDPEQYF
TRBJ2-3,once,TRBV19,NA,TGTGCCAGGGCTAGCACAGATACGCAGTATTTT,CARASTDTQYF
TRBJ1-2,NA,TRBV30,TRBD1,TGTGCCTGGACTACAGGGGGACCCGTATATGGCTACACCTTC,CAWTTGGPVYGYTF
TRBJ2-1,NA,TRBV6-1,NA,TGTGCCAGCAGTGAAATCGAGGGTAATGAGCAGTTCTTC,CASSEIEGNEQFF
TRBJ2-7,NA,TRBV30,TRBD2,TGTGCCTGGAAACTTAGCGGGAACGTAGAGCAGTACTTC,CAWKLSGNVEQYF
TRBJ1-4,NA,TRBV30,TRBD1,TGTGCCTGGAGTGTCACAATAGAGGGGGCTCTGGGGAAACTGTTTTTT,CAWSVTIEGALGKLFF
TRBJ2-7,NA,TRBV3-1/TRBV3-2,NA,TGTGCCAGCAGCCAAGACATAGGGGCGCTTTACGAGCAGTACTTC,CASSQDIGALYEQYF
TRBJ1-3,NA,TRBV6-1,NA,TGTGCCAGCAGTGAACGGCCTGCTGGAAACACCATATATTTT,CASSERPAGNTIYF
TRBJ1-2,NA,TRBV6-1,NA,TGTGCCAGCAGTGAAGCGGGCTATGGCTACACCTTC,CASSEAGYGYTF
TRBJ2-2,NA,TRBV27,NA,TGTGCCAGCAGTTCCTTCCGTACGACGAACACCGGGGAGCTGTTTTTT,CASSSFRTTNTGELFF
TRBJ1-1,NA,TRBV12-3/TRBV12-4,NA,TGTGCCAGCAGTTTGGGACTGAACACTGAAGCTTTCTTT,CASSLGLNTEAFF
TRBJ2-1,few,TRBV11-2,NA,TGTGCCAGCAGCTTATTTTCACTACTCAATGAGCAGTTCTTC,CASSLFSLLNEQFF
TRBJ1-6,NA,TRBV7-3,NA,TGTGCCAGCAGCTTCGGGACCTCTAATTCACCCCTCCACTTT,CASSFGTSNSPLHF
TRBJ2-3,NA,TRBV5-5,TRBD2,TGTGCCAGCAGCTGGGGGGGACTAGACACAGATACGCAGTATTTT,CASSWGGLDTDTQYF
TRBJ2-7,NA,TRBV18,TRBD1,TGTGCCAGCTCACTACCCCCGCCGGGACAGGGTATCCACGAGCAGTACTTC,CASSLPPPGQGIHEQYF
TRBJ2-2,NA,TRBV13,TRBD2,TGTGCCGGCCTAGCGGGAGAAACCGGGGAGCTGTTTTTT,CAGLAGETGELFF
TRBJ2-1,NA,TRBV7-9,NA,TGTGCCAGCAGCTTAGGGGGGAACTACAATGAGCAGTTCTTC,CASSLGGNYNEQFF
TRBJ2-2,NA,TRBV12-3/TRBV12-4,NA,TGTGCCAGCAGTTTGGGGTCCGGGGAGCTGTTTTTT,CASSLGSGELFF
TRBJ2-1,NA,TRBV5-1,NA,TGCGCCAGCAGCTTGTCGGCTACTGTCTACAATGAGCAGTTCTTC,CASSLSATVYNEQFF
TRBJ2-1,NA,TRBV27,TRBD2,TGTGCCAGCAGTTTAGCGGGAGAGGGCAATGAGCAGTTCTTC,CASSLAGEGNEQFF
TRBJ2-2,NA,TRBV29-1,NA,TGCAGCGTTAGAGGGTCGAACACCGGGGAGCTGTTTTTT,CSVRGSNTGELFF
TRBJ1-2,NA,TRBV28,NA,TGTGCCAGCAGTTTTTCCGGGACGAACGGCTACACCTTC,CASSFSGTNGYTF
TRBJ2-7,NA,TRBV27,TRBD2,TGTGCCAGCAGTTTAAGCCCGGCTAGCGGGATCTACGAGCAGTACTTC,CASSLSPASGIYEQYF
TRBJ2-7,NA,TRBV7-8,TRBD1,TGTGCCAGCAGCTTAGCCAAGGACAGGTTGAGCTCCTACGAGCAGTACTTC,CASSLAKDRLSSYEQYF